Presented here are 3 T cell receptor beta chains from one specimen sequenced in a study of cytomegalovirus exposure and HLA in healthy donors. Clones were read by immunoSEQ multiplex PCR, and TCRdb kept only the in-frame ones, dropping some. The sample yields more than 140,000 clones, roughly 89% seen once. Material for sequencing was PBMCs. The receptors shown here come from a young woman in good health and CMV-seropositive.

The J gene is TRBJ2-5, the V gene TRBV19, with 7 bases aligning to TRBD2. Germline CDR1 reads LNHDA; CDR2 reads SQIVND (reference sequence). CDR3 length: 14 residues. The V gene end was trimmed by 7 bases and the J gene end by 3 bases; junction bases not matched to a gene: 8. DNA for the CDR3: TGTGCCAGTAACGGGGCCCTAGCGGAAGAGACCCAGTACTTC. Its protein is CASNGALAEETQYF.

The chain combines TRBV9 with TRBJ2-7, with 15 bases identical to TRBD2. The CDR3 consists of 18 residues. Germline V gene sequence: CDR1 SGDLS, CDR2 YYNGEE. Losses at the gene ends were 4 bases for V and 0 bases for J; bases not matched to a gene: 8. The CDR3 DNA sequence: TGTGCCAGCAGCCCCCAGGGACTAGCGGGAGGCAGCTCCTACGAGCAGTACTTC. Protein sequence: CASSPQGLAGGSSYEQYF.

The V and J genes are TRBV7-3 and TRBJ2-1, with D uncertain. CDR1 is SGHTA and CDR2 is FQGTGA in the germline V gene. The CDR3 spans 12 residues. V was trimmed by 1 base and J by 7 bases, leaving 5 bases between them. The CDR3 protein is CASSLSSNEQFF. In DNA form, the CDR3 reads TGTGCCAGCAGCTTAAGTTCGAATGAGCAGTTCTTC.